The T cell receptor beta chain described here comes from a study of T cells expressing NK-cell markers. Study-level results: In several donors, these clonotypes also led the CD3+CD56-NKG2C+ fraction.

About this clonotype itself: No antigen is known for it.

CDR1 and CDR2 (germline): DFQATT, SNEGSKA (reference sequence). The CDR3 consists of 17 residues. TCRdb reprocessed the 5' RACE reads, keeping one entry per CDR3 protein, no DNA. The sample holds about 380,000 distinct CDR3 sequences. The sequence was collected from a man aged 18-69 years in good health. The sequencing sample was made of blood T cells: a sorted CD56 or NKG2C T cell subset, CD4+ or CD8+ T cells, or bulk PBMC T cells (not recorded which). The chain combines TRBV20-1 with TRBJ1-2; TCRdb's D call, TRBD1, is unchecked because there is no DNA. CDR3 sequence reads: CSARDPGVLLANYGYTF.